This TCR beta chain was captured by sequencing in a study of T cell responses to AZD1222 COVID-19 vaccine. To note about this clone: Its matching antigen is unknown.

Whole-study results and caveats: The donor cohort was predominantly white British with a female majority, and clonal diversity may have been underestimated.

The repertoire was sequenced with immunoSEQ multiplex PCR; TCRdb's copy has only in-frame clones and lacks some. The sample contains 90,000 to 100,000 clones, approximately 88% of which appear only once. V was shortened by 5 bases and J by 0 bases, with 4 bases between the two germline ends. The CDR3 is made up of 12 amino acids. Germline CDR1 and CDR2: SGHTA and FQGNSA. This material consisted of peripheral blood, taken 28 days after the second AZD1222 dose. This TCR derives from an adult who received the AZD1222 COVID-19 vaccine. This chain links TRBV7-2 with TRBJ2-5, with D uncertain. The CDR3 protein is CASSPYQETQYF. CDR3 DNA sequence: TGTGCCAGCAGCCCCTACCAAGAGACCCAGTACTTC.